This T cell receptor (beta chain) derives from a study of cytomegalovirus exposure and HLA in healthy donors. This CDR3 region has 13 residues. The V gene lost 4 bases and the J gene lost 2 bases, with 12 bases spanning the gap. The germline V gene has CDR1 GTSNPN and CDR2 SVGIG (reference sequence). Findings of the study overall: Owing to their indistinguishability, certain V segments, notably TRBV6-2 and TRBV6-3, were excluded.

PCR employed 60 Vbeta and 13 Jbeta primers. Using immunoSEQ multiplex PCR, the repertoire was profiled, and TCRdb retains in-frame clones only, with some absent. The data contain around 170,000 clones, more than 70% of them singletons. In the case of this clone: The antigen remains undetermined.

The chain combines TRBV30 with TRBJ2-7; a weak D match, TRBD1 (5 bases). The receptor's source is a boy under 10 years old in good health and CMV-seronegative. The sequencing sample was made of PBMCs. In DNA, the CDR3 is TGTGCCTGGAAGCCGTGGGGCGCCTACGAGCAGTACTTC. Translation: CAWKPWGAYEQYF. Filled out from reference TRBV30 and TRBJ2-7, the complete variable domain reads SQTIHQWPATLVQPVGSPLSLECTVEGTSNPNLYWYRQAAGRGLQLLFYSVGIGQISSEVPQNLSASRPQDRQFILSSKKLLLSDSGFYLCAWKPWGAYEQYFGPGTRLTVT.